What follows are 18 T cell receptor beta chains derived from one specimen sequenced in a study of T cells in Graves' hyperthyroidism and ophthalmopathy. TCR beta CDR3 regions were amplified from RNA transcripts. RT-PCR in the first round (using the HTBI primer set) targeted the TCR CDR3. TCRdb used MiXCR to reprocess the multiplex PCR reads, holding one entry per CDR3 protein. The data contain roughly 380,000 distinct CDR3 sequences, around 15% of them seen just once; the ten biggest clones take up about 5%. Sequenced: blood. All receptors derive from a young woman with Graves' hyperthyroidism.

A few counts support this clonotype. This may be a read error: a much more frequent sequence differs by one nucleotide. V usage is TRBV27 and J usage is TRBJ1-1, with D possibly being TRBD1 (5 bases). CDR1 MNHEY and CDR2 SMNVEV come from the germline V gene (reference sequence). The CDR3 totals 12 residues. CDR3 sequence (DNA): TGTGCCAGCAGTTCAGGGTACACTGAAACTTTCTTT. It specifies CASSSGYTETFF.

The V call is TRBV4-1, the J call TRBJ1-2; D unclear. Germline V gene sequence: CDR1 MGHRA, CDR2 YSYEKL. This CDR3 is 16 amino acids long. Deletions cut 0 bases from V and 0 bases from J, with 11 bases between. The CDR3 coding sequence is TGCGCCAGCAGCCAAGATCGGGCGGAAACTAACTATGGCTACACCTTC. Translated, it gives CASSQDRAETNYGYTF.

This clonotype showed up many times. The V call is TRBV28, the J call TRBJ2-7, with 8 bases lining up with TRBD1. CDR3 length: 16 amino acids. V lost 5 bases to trimming and J lost 5 bases; unmatched junction nucleotides: 14. Looked up from germline, CDR1 is MDHEN and CDR2 is SYDVKM. The CDR3 DNA reads TGTGCCAGCAGTCATCAGGGGGCCCCATATAAGGACGAGCAGTACTTC. Translating it yields CASSHQGAPYKDEQYF.

This clonotype was observed at least ten times. The rearrangement links TRBV30 to TRBJ2-3, with D maybe TRBD2 (6 bases). Germline V CDR1 and CDR2: GTSNPN, SVGIG (reference sequence). Trimming stripped 8 bases from V and 0 bases from J, with 15 bases between. This CDR3 spans 14 amino acids. In DNA, the CDR3 is TGTGCCCGCCAGGGCGGGGTAAGCACAGATACGCAGTATTTT. Its protein product is CARQGGVSTDTQYF.

This clonotype was recorded a few times. The rearrangement uses TRBV6-1 and TRBJ2-1, with D perhaps given as TRBD1 or TRBD2 (7 bases each). V gave up 4 bases and J gave up 5 bases, with 15 bases separating them. This CDR3 contains 15 residues. CDR1 is MNHNS and CDR2 is SASEGT in the germline V gene. This chain's CDR3 is CASSAAGGGNNEQFF. The CDR3 DNA follows: TGTGCCAGCAGTGCGGCAGGGGGAGGGAACAATGAGCAGTTCTTC.

The table lists this clonotype with many counts. The J gene is TRBJ1-1, the V gene TRBV28; D ambiguous. This CDR3 spans 13 amino acids. The germline V gene has CDR1 MDHEN and CDR2 SYDVKM. V lost 3 bases and J lost 4, with 9 bases in between. The CDR3 nucleotides are TGTGCCAGCAGTTTGAGGACGGGCACTGAAGCTTTCTTT. It yields the protein CASSLRTGTEAFF.

The table lists this clonotype with a few counts. The chain has TRBV28 and TRBJ1-2; TRBD1 is a possible D gene (6 bases). The CDR3 is 14 residues long. Trimming pared 3 bases from V and 4 bases from J, leaving 12 bases between. Germline values: CDR1 MDHEN, CDR2 SYDVKM. CDR3 residues: CASSLTGRSYGYTF. The CDR3 DNA follows: TGTGCCAGCAGTTTGACAGGTCGGTCCTATGGCTACACCTTC.

J is TRBJ1-2 and V is TRBV27, with D perhaps TRBD1 (5 bases). The CDR3 has 16 amino acids. Germline CDR1 reads MNHEY; CDR2 reads SMNVEV (reference sequence). V lost 0 bases and J lost 5, with 16 bases in between. CDR3 region: CASSLSGRVSGYGYTF. CDR3 in DNA: TGTGCCAGCAGTTTATCTGGCAGGGTATCGGGTTATGGCTACACCTTC.

This clonotype was counted ten times or more. V is TRBV3-1 and J is TRBJ2-1; 12 nucleotides align to TRBD2. The CDR3 contains 17 residues. Germline V lookup: CDR1 LGHDT, CDR2 YNNKEL (reference sequence). The junction had 10 bases not matched to a gene; V was cut back by 3 bases and J by 7 bases. Here the CDR3 reads CASSQIGGTSGQNEQFF. DNA of the CDR3: TGTGCCAGCAGCCAGATAGGGGGGACTAGCGGGCAGAATGAGCAGTTCTTC.

This chain links TRBV6-1 with TRBJ2-1, with 14 nucleotides matching TRBD2. V shed 6 bases, J shed 12 bases, and the junction held 10 bases outside the gene matches. CDR1 MNHNS and CDR2 SASEGT come from the germline V gene. CDR3 length: 15 residues. This CDR3 reads CASSMGLAGVGRQFF. CDR3 bases: TGTGCCAGCAGCATGGGACTAGCGGGAGTAGGTCGGCAGTTCTTC.

Only a few counts were recorded for this clonotype. The J gene is TRBJ2-1, the V gene TRBV7-9, with D hard to call. This CDR3 region has 12 residues. The V gene lost 4 bases and the J gene lost 9 bases, with 10 bases spanning the gap. CDR1 and CDR2 from the germline V gene are SEHNR and FQNEAQ (reference sequence). The CDR3 nucleotides are TGTGCCAGCAGCTCCGGTACACCTGAGCAGTTCTTC. Residues: CASSSGTPEQFF.

This clonotype came up a few times. V usage is TRBV28 and J usage is TRBJ1-1, with D perhaps TRBD1 (6 bases). The CDR3 length is 14 residues. From germline, CDR1 is MDHEN and CDR2 SYDVKM. Trimming cost V 6 bases and J 0 bases, with 11 bases left between them. Here the CDR3 reads CASRSGGLNTEAFF. As DNA, the CDR3 is TGTGCCAGCAGATCGGGGGGCCTGAACACTGAAGCTTTCTTT.

This clonotype was recorded at least ten times. This chain links TRBV6-2 or TRBV6-3 with TRBJ1-5; no reliable D call. The germline gives CDR1 MNHEY, CDR2 SVGEGT. This CDR3 is 13 amino acids long. The V end lost 2 bases, the J end lost 4 bases, and 6 bases lay between the germline ends. DNA for the CDR3: TGTGCCAGCAGTTACCGGTATAATCAGCCCCAGCATTTT. Its protein product is CASSYRYNQPQHF.

This clonotype was seen many times. The V call is TRBV20-1, the J call TRBJ2-3; 11 positions match TRBD2. The CDR3 sequence is 14 residues long. V lost 5 bases and J lost 5; bases outside the gene matches: 6. Germline V gene lookup returns CDR1 DFQATT and CDR2 SNEGSKA (reference sequence). CDR3 region: CSAELAGAEDTQYF. In nucleotides, the CDR3 is TGCAGTGCTGAACTAGCGGGAGCTGAAGATACGCAGTATTTT.

In its sample, this clonotype was seen once. CDR3 region: CASRNPGQGSTDTQYF. The CDR3 nucleotides read TGTGCCAGCAGAAATCCGGGACAGGGTAGCACAGATACGCAGTATTTT. The gene calls are TRBV28 and TRBJ2-3, with 9 bases fitting TRBD1. The germline V gene has CDR1 MDHEN and CDR2 SYDVKM. V trimming: 6 bases; J trimming: 0 bases; junction bases outside the gene matches: 7. The CDR3 has 16 amino acids. The variable domain in full, with the rest retrieved from reference TRBV28 and TRBJ2-3, is DVKVTQSSRYLVKRTGEKVFLECVQDMDHENMFWYRQDPGLGLRLIYFSYDVKMKEKGDIPEGYSVSREKKERFSLILESASTNQTSMYLCASRNPGQGSTDTQYFGPGTRLTVL.

This clonotype was counted between two and nine times. The rearrangement uses TRBV28 and TRBJ2-3; 10 bases agree with TRBD1. CDR1 and CDR2 from the germline V gene are MDHEN and SYDVKM. The CDR3 loop spans 15 amino acids. V was clipped by 1 base and J by 5 bases; unmatched bases: 3. CDR3 DNA: TGTGCCAGCAGTTTATATGACAGGGGGCGAGATACGCAGTATTTT. This gives the protein CASSLYDRGRDTQYF.

V is TRBV15 and J is TRBJ1-5, with D unclear. The germline V gene encodes CDR1 LNHNV and CDR2 YYDKDF (reference sequence). This CDR3 comprises 12 residues. Between the trimmed V and J ends, which lost 0 bases and 12 bases, there was a span of 9 bases. The chain's CDR3 is CATSRDETDQHF. The CDR3 bases are TGTGCCACCAGCAGAGATGAAACAGACCAGCATTTT.

CDR3 sequence (DNA): TGTGCCAGCAGCCCGTGGGAACGGACTATGGGTCAGCCCCAGCATTTT. This encodes CASSPWERTMGQPQHF. This chain uses TRBV28 with TRBJ1-5; D gene unclear. The CDR3 is made up of 16 amino acids. V was pared by 6 bases and J by 6 bases, with 21 bases between. Per the germline V gene, CDR1 is MDHEN and CDR2 is SYDVKM.